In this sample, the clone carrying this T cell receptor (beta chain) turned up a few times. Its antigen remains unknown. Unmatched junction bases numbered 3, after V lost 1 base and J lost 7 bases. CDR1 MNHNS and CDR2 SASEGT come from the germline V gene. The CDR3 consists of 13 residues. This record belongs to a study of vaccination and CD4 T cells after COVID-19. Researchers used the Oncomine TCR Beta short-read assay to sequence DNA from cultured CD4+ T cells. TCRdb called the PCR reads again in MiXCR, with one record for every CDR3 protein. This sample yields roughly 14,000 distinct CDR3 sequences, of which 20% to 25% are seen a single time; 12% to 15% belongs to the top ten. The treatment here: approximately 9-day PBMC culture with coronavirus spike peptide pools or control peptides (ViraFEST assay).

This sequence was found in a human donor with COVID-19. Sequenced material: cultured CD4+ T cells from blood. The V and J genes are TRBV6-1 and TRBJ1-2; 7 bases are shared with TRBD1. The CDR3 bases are TGTGCCAGCAGTGAAGTTAGGGGGCTTGGCTACACCTTC. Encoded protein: CASSEVRGLGYTF.